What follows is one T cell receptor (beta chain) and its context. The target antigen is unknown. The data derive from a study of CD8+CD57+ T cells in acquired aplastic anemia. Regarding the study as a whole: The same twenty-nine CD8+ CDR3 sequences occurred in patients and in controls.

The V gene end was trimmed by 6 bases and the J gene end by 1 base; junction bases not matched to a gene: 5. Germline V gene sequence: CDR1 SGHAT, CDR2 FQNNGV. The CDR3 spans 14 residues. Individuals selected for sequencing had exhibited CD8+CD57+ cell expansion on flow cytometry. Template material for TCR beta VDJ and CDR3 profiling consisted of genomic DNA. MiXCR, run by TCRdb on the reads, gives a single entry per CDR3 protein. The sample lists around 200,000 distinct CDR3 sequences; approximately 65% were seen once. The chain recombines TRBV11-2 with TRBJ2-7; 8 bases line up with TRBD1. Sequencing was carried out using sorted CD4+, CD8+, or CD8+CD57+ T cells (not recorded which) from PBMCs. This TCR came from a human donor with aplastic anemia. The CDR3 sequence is CASRGQVPSYEQYF. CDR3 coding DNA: TGTGCCAGCAGGGGACAGGTTCCTTCCTACGAGCAGTACTTC.